This entry lists 28 T cell receptor beta chains sequenced from one sample in a study of regulatory T cells in long-lasting Graves disease. Indicated time point: newly diagnosed GD, antithyroid drugs for less than 3 months. Extracted RNA from PBMCs served as the source of the TCR library. Sequencing libraries for TCR beta were prepared with iRepertoire HTBI primers and Arm-PCR of CDR3 regions. TCRdb used MiXCR to reprocess the multiplex PCR reads, holding one entry per CDR3 protein. The sample lists some 240,000 distinct CDR3 sequences, around 19% occurring once. The same sample was also studied in work on T cells in Graves' hyperthyroidism and ophthalmopathy.

The starting material was peripheral blood mononuclear cells (PBMCs), obtained at new diagnosis, from a patient treated with antithyroid drugs. The receptors come from a woman in her 30s with Graves disease.

This clonotype came up many times. V and J are TRBV12-3 or TRBV12-4 and TRBJ1-5; 12 positions agree with TRBD1. The CDR3 covers 17 residues. V trimming: 6 bases; J trimming: 6 bases; junction bases outside the gene matches: 12. CDR3: CASSAGTGGGGGQPQHF. DNA of the CDR3: TGTGCCAGCAGCGCCGGGACAGGGGGCGGTGGGGGTCAGCCCCAGCATTTT.

This clonotype was seen more than once but under ten times. One end of the junction varies from germline; a read error may be responsible. V is TRBV5-1 and J is TRBJ1-2; no definite D call. Germline loops: CDR1 SGHRS, CDR2 YFSETQ. The CDR3 runs 13 residues. CDR3 nucleotides: TGTGCCAGCAGCTTGGGATCCCTCTATGGCTACACCTTC. Encoded protein: CASSLGSLYGYTF.

This clonotype has at least ten counts. V gene TRBV28 combines with J gene TRBJ1-1; D might be TRBD1 (5 bases). This CDR3 spans 16 amino acids. From germline, CDR1 is MDHEN and CDR2 SYDVKM. Trimming cost V 5 bases and J 4 bases, with 20 bases left between them. CDR3: CASSTPGTPRGTEAFF. The CDR3 region has the DNA TGTGCCAGCAGTACCCCCGGGACCCCAAGGGGCACTGAAGCTTTCTTT.

The chain is built from TRBV10-3 and TRBJ1-4, with TRBD1 matching over 8 bases. V lost 6 bases and J lost 3; bases outside the gene matches: 12. The CDR3 is 17 amino acids. Germline V CDR1 and CDR2: ENHRY, SYGVKD. Here the CDR3 DNA reads TGTGCCATCAGCCACGGACAGGGCCCTGCGGCTAATGAAAAACTGTTTTTT. This gives the protein CAISHGQGPAANEKLFF.

This chain links TRBV10-3 with TRBJ1-6, with D tentatively TRBD1 (6 bases). V lost 7 bases and J 9 bases, leaving 16 bases between the germline ends. This CDR3 contains 14 residues. The germline V gene encodes CDR1 ENHRY and CDR2 SYGVKD. The CDR3 region is CAINDRTSPSPLHF. The DNA of the CDR3 is TGTGCCATCAACGACAGGACCAGCCCTTCACCCCTCCACTTT.

This clonotype was observed many times. The gene calls are TRBV2 and TRBJ2-2; 11 nucleotides agree with TRBD2. The trim removed 4 bases at V and 4 bases at J, leaving 2 bases unmatched. Germline CDR1 SNHLY, CDR2 FYNNEI. The CDR3 runs 15 residues. The CDR3 region is CASSVTSGATGELFF. Here the CDR3 DNA reads TGTGCCAGCAGTGTGACTAGCGGGGCCACCGGGGAGCTGTTTTTT.

This clonotype was counted many times. This may come from a read error, since a much larger clone is one base off. The chain combines TRBV2 with TRBJ1-5, with 8 bases lining up with TRBD1. This CDR3 contains 17 residues. CDR1 is SNHLY, CDR2 FYNNEI, per germline. CDR3: CASSKTGAGYSDQPQHF. The CDR3 nucleotides read TGTGCCAGCAGTAAGACAGGGGCCGGGTATAGCGATCAGCCCCAGCATTTT.

At least ten counts were recorded for this clonotype. This chain links TRBV28 with TRBJ2-7; tentatively, D is TRBD1 (6 bases). Deletions cut 6 bases from V and 3 bases from J, with 9 bases between. Germline V CDR1 and CDR2: MDHEN, SYDVKM. The CDR3 loop spans 12 amino acids. The CDR3 loop is CASSRGFYEQYF. CDR3 nucleotides: TGTGCCAGCAGCAGGGGCTTCTACGAGCAGTACTTC.

This clonotype was detected ten times or more. The gene calls are TRBV2 and TRBJ1-1, with D tentatively TRBD1 (6 bases). In germline, CDR1 is SNHLY, CDR2 FYNNEI. V lost 5 bases and J 3 bases, leaving 7 bases between the germline ends. The CDR3 length is 12 residues. The CDR3 loop reads CASSTGYTEAFF. CDR3 bases: TGTGCCAGCAGTACAGGGTACACTGAAGCTTTCTTT.

This clonotype was observed at least ten times. The chain links TRBV7-9 to TRBJ2-3, with TRBD2 identical over 8 bases. The germline V gene encodes CDR1 SEHNR and CDR2 FQNEAQ (reference sequence). The CDR3 has 16 amino acids. V shed 3 bases, J shed 2 bases, and the junction held 7 bases outside the gene matches. The CDR3 protein is CASSFGISGNTDTQYF. For the CDR3, the DNA is TGTGCCAGCAGCTTTGGTATTAGCGGGAACACAGATACGCAGTATTTT.

This clonotype occurred a few times. The chain recombines TRBV5-1 with TRBJ1-1, with TRBD1 matching 10 bases. The CDR3 contains 16 residues. Trimming at V came to 6 bases and at J to 0 bases, leaving 8 bases not matched to a gene. CDR1 is SGHRS and CDR2 is YFSETQ in the germline V gene. The CDR3 DNA is TGCGCCAGCAACCCTATGACAGGGGGCATGAACACTGAAGCTTTCTTT. Its protein product is CASNPMTGGMNTEAFF.

In its sample, this clonotype was seen many times. This rearrangement joins TRBV7-9 to TRBJ2-1; 10 bases agree with TRBD2. Germline trimming cut 2 bases from V and 5 bases from J; bases unmatched to any gene: 6. The CDR3 has 16 residues. Germline V gene data show CDR1 as SEHNR and CDR2 as FQNEAQ (reference sequence). The CDR3 nucleotides read TGTGCCAGCAGCTTAAGGGCTAGCGGGAGTCACAATGAGCAGTTCTTC. It encodes CASSLRASGSHNEQFF. Full variable domain (remainder filled in from reference TRBV7-9 and TRBJ2-1): DTGVSQNPRHKITKRGQNVTFRCDPISEHNRLYWYRQTLGQGPEFLTYFQNEAQLEKSRLLSDRFSAERPKGSFSTLEIQRTEQGDSAMYLCASSLRASGSHNEQFFGPGTRLTVL.

The sample holds many counts of this clonotype. V gene TRBV7-2 combines with J gene TRBJ1-5; 9 bases fit TRBD1. The CDR3 has 15 residues. Germline V gives CDR1 SGHTA, CDR2 FQGNSA. Losses at the gene ends were 1 base for V and 6 bases for J; bases not matched to a gene: 4. The DNA of the CDR3 is TGTGCCAGCAGCTTAGGGGACAGGGTAGGTCAGCCCCAGCATTTT. This translates into CASSLGDRVGQPQHF.

The CDR3 here is CASSLAAGSYEQYF. CDR3 sequence (DNA): TGTGCCAGCAGCTTGGCAGCGGGGTCCTACGAGCAGTACTTC. The chain has TRBV7-9 and TRBJ2-3; 7 nucleotides agree with TRBD2. The last part of the DNA fits TRBJ2-7 better; the J call may be wrong. CDR1 is SEHNR, CDR2 FQNEAQ, per germline (reference sequence). The length of the CDR3 is 14 residues.

Of note for this clonotype: A read error may explain this, as a much larger clone is one base away. The chain recombines TRBV7-8 with TRBJ1-2, with TRBD1 as a possible D gene (5 bases). Germline V gene lookup returns CDR1 SGHVS and CDR2 FQNEAQ. This CDR3 spans 18 amino acids. V was pared by 0 bases and J by 11 bases, with 28 bases between. The CDR3: CASSLALLWGSQFEEYTF. Here the CDR3 DNA reads TGTGCCAGCAGCTTAGCCTTACTCTGGGGCAGCCAATTCGAGGAATACACCTTC.

This clonotype was seen ten or more times. J is TRBJ1-1 and V is TRBV18; unclear D gene. CDR3 length: 13 residues. Trimming stripped 5 bases from V and 5 bases from J, with 12 bases between. Per germline, CDR1 KGHSH and CDR2 LQKENI. Here the CDR3 reads CASSGQEETEAFF. The CDR3 DNA reads TGTGCCAGCTCAGGGCAGGAGGAGACTGAAGCTTTCTTT. The full variable domain, with the rest looked up from reference TRBV18 and TRBJ1-1, is NAGVMQNPRHLVRRRGQEARLRCSPMKGHSHVYWYRQLPEEGLKFMVYLQKENIIDESGMPKERFSAEFPKEGPSILRIQQVVRGDSAAYFCASSGQEETEAFFGQGTRLTVV.

The sample holds many counts of this clonotype. This chain links TRBV7-9 with TRBJ2-5, with D possibly TRBD1 on 5 matching bases. Per the germline V gene, CDR1 is SEHNR and CDR2 is FQNEAQ (reference sequence). This CDR3 region has 14 residues. V gave up 6 bases and J gave up 9 bases, with 20 bases separating them. In DNA, the CDR3 is TGTGCCAGCAGTATTGACAGTCAAGAGACGGCCCAGTACTTC. Translating it yields CASSIDSQETAQYF.

The chain uses TRBV9 and TRBJ1-2; 7 bases line up with TRBD1. V gave up 3 bases and J gave up 8 bases; unmatched junction bases: 13. The CDR3 has 15 amino acids. Germline V gene lookup returns CDR1 SGDLS and CDR2 YYNGEE. Here the CDR3 DNA reads TGTGCCAGCAGCGGGGACGGAACAGGGGCCCGAGGCTACACCTTC. It specifies CASSGDGTGARGYTF.

This clonotype has ten or more counts. V gene TRBV30 combines with J gene TRBJ2-5; 9 positions agree with TRBD1. The CDR3 is 13 amino acids. The V gene's germline CDR1 is GTSNPN and CDR2 SVGIG (reference sequence). V gave up 5 bases and J gave up 1 base; unmatched junction bases: 2. The CDR3 protein is CAWEQGAQETQYF. The CDR3 nucleotides read TGTGCCTGGGAACAGGGGGCCCAAGAGACCCAGTACTTC.

This clonotype was recorded many times. The CDR3 DNA is TGTGCCAGCAGTTTAGGGCGGATCCTCGAGCAGTACTTC. It codes for CASSLGRILEQYF. This chain connects TRBV6-5 to TRBJ2-7; D unclear. V lost 4 bases and J 6 bases, leaving 13 bases between the germline ends. Per germline, CDR1 MNHEY and CDR2 SVGAGI. The CDR3 runs 13 residues.

This clonotype has a count of ten or more. The chain uses TRBV20-1 and TRBJ2-7, with 7 bases matching TRBD2. In germline, CDR1 is DFQATT, CDR2 SNEGSKA (reference sequence). Losses at the gene ends were 6 bases for V and 4 bases for J; bases not matched to a gene: 9. The length of the CDR3 is 13 residues. CDR3 in amino acids: CSAAGNIDYEQYF. The DNA of the CDR3 is TGCAGTGCAGCGGGGAACATCGATTACGAGCAGTACTTC.

At least ten counts were recorded for this clonotype. The chain is built from TRBV28 and TRBJ2-6, with TRBD1 matching 8 bases. The CDR3 runs 16 residues. Germline V CDR1 and CDR2: MDHEN, SYDVKM. Trimming removed 4 bases from V and 2 bases from J; junction bases left unmatched: 4. CDR3 residues: CASSSQGAAGANVLTF. For the CDR3, the DNA is TGTGCCAGCAGTTCCCAGGGGGCGGCTGGGGCCAACGTCCTGACTTTC.

This clonotype came up many times. This chain links TRBV6-1 with TRBJ1-1; 9 positions match TRBD1. The CDR3 runs 13 residues. Germline V gene lookup returns CDR1 MNHNS and CDR2 SASEGT. The V and J ends lost 6 bases and 5 bases, in that order; junction bases with no gene match: 4. As DNA, the CDR3 is TGTGCCAGCAGGGGACAGGGCAAGACTGAAGCTTTCTTT. Amino acids: CASRGQGKTEAFF.

This clonotype was observed many times. This chain joins TRBV27 and TRBJ2-7, with 9 bases matching TRBD1. This CDR3 region has 18 residues. Germline loops: CDR1 MNHEY, CDR2 SMNVEV (reference sequence). Trimming removed 3 bases from V and 0 bases from J; junction bases left unmatched: 12. The CDR3 is CASSFLTGTGMRSYEQYF. CDR3 nucleotides: TGTGCCAGCAGTTTCCTAACCGGGACAGGGATGCGCTCCTACGAGCAGTACTTC.

This clonotype occurred many times. The V and J genes are TRBV5-1 and TRBJ2-2, with 12 bases lining up with TRBD2. V lost 0 bases and J lost 6; bases outside the gene matches: 9. Per the germline V gene, CDR1 is SGHRS and CDR2 is YFSETQ. This CDR3 spans 18 amino acids. This CDR3 reads CASSLGPSGRARAGELFF. CDR3 sequence (DNA): TGCGCCAGCAGCTTGGGCCCTAGCGGGAGGGCCAGAGCCGGGGAGCTGTTTTTT.

The sample holds many counts of this clonotype. The V call is TRBV7-9, the J call TRBJ1-3, with 8 bases fitting TRBD1. Germline V lookup: CDR1 SEHNR, CDR2 FQNEAQ (reference sequence). The CDR3 sequence is 14 residues long. After removal of 4 bases from V and 7 bases from J, the junction contained 6 bases not matched to a gene. CDR3 residues: CASSSTGAANTIYF. The CDR3 DNA sequence: TGTGCCAGCAGCTCGACAGGGGCCGCTAACACCATATATTTT.

This clonotype was seen ten or more times. CDR3 DNA sequence: TGTGCCAGCAGTCCACAGGGAAGGCCGAGCACAGATACGCAGTATTTT. Translating gives CASSPQGRPSTDTQYF. The chain uses TRBV12-3 or TRBV12-4 and TRBJ2-3, with D perhaps TRBD1 (6 bases). The V end lost 5 bases, the J end lost 0 bases, and 15 bases lay between the germline ends. The CDR3 sequence is 16 residues long.

This clonotype was counted many times. V gene TRBV12-3 or TRBV12-4 combines with J gene TRBJ1-1, with 8 bases fitting TRBD1. V lost 6 bases to trimming and J lost 3 bases; unmatched junction nucleotides: 9. This CDR3 is 15 amino acids long. CDR3 in amino acids: CASRRDRQADTEAFF. CDR3 DNA sequence: TGTGCCAGCAGAAGGGACAGGCAGGCGGACACTGAAGCTTTCTTT.